The rows below give T cell receptor beta chains drawn from one sample of a study of cytomegalovirus exposure and HLA in healthy donors. TCRdb's table, derived via immunoSEQ multiplex PCR, lists solely in-frame clones and lacks some. Counted here are 110,000 or so clones, 67% occurring once; the ten biggest clones make up roughly 8.3%. Sequencing used PBMCs. The receptors here all came from a man aged 18 to 30 in good health and CMV-seropositive. Both conserved end residues are part of each CDR3. Each record gives: V gene, J gene, D gene, clone size, CDR3 protein, CDR3 DNA. D genes are given only for firm matches. The size field is filled for only some rows; it gives once, few, many or a size class.

v_gene: TRBV27
j_gene: TRBJ2-4
d_gene: TRBD1
abundance: -
CDR3aa: CASSLNQGVQYF
CDR3nt: TGTGCCAGCAGTTTAAATCAGGGGGTTCAGTACTTC

v_gene: TRBV6-1
j_gene: TRBJ2-2
d_gene: -
abundance: few
CDR3aa: CASSERRGAGGELFF
CDR3nt: TGTGCCAGCAGTGAACGGAGGGGAGCGGGCGGGGAGCTGTTTTTT

v_gene: TRBV10-1
j_gene: TRBJ2-4
d_gene: TRBD1
abundance: -
CDR3aa: CASSESTGTGGSKNIQYF
CDR3nt: TGCGCCAGCAGTGAGTCTACCGGGACAGGGGGGTCCAAAAACATTCAGTACTTC

v_gene: TRBV5-4
j_gene: TRBJ2-5
d_gene: -
abundance: -
CDR3aa: CASSLVSETQYF
CDR3nt: TGTGCCAGCAGCTTGGTTTCTGAGACCCAGTACTTC

v_gene: TRBV2
j_gene: TRBJ1-1
d_gene: TRBD1
abundance: -
CDR3aa: CASSERQGGYTEAFF
CDR3nt: TGTGCCAGCAGTGAACGACAGGGGGGGTACACTGAAGCTTTCTTT

v_gene: TRBV29-1
j_gene: TRBJ2-3
d_gene: -
abundance: -
CDR3aa: CSAEDSRGTDTQYF
CDR3nt: TGCAGCGCCGAGGACTCTAGGGGGACAGATACGCAGTATTTT

v_gene: TRBV5-6
j_gene: TRBJ2-3
d_gene: -
abundance: once
CDR3aa: CASSPGGGQYF
CDR3nt: TGTGCCAGCAGCCCCGGGGGAGGGCAGTATTTT

v_gene: TRBV7-9
j_gene: TRBJ2-7
d_gene: TRBD1
abundance: few
CDR3aa: CASSLPAGTGNYEQYF
CDR3nt: TGTGCCAGCAGCTTACCGGCCGGGACAGGAAATTACGAGCAGTACTTC

v_gene: TRBV10-2
j_gene: TRBJ2-2
d_gene: TRBD1
abundance: -
CDR3aa: CASKGQRSTGELFF
CDR3nt: TGCGCCAGCAAGGGACAGAGGAGTACCGGGGAGCTGTTTTTT

v_gene: TRBV18
j_gene: TRBJ1-1
d_gene: -
abundance: -
CDR3aa: CASSPVLENTEAFF
CDR3nt: TGTGCCAGCTCACCAGTCTTAGAGAACACTGAAGCTTTCTTT

v_gene: TRBV27
j_gene: TRBJ1-6
d_gene: TRBD1
abundance: -
CDR3aa: CASRRTGDNSPLHF
CDR3nt: TGTGCCAGCAGAAGGACAGGGGACAATTCACCCCTCCACTTT

v_gene: TRBV5-1
j_gene: TRBJ2-7
d_gene: TRBD1
abundance: -
CDR3aa: CASSLAKFQGAGGVVDEQYF
CDR3nt: TGCGCCAGCAGCTTGGCCAAGTTCCAGGGGGCGGGTGGAGTGGTTGACGAGCAGTACTTC

v_gene: TRBV7-9
j_gene: TRBJ1-1
d_gene: -
abundance: few
CDR3aa: CASSRMTEEAFF
CDR3nt: TGTGCCAGCAGTAGGATGACAGAGGAAGCTTTCTTT

v_gene: TRBV19
j_gene: TRBJ2-3
d_gene: TRBD2
abundance: -
CDR3aa: CASLSSGGPESTDTQYF
CDR3nt: TGTGCCAGCCTATCTAGCGGGGGGCCAGAGAGCACAGATACGCAGTATTTT

v_gene: TRBV6-5
j_gene: TRBJ1-1
d_gene: -
abundance: once
CDR3aa: CVSTIAAGLNTEAFF
CDR3nt: TGTGTCAGCACCATAGCAGCGGGGTTGAACACTGAAGCTTTCTTT

v_gene: TRBV5-5
j_gene: TRBJ2-3
d_gene: -
abundance: -
CDR3aa: CASSPVSWPPGTDTQYF
CDR3nt: TGTGCCAGCAGCCCCGTTTCGTGGCCACCAGGCACAGATACGCAGTATTTT

v_gene: TRBV30
j_gene: TRBJ1-6
d_gene: TRBD1
abundance: -
CDR3aa: CACGQGQGNSPLHF
CDR3nt: TGTGCCTGCGGACAGGGACAGGGAAATTCACCCCTCCACTTT

v_gene: TRBV7-2
j_gene: TRBJ2-7
d_gene: TRBD2
abundance: -
CDR3aa: CASSWLAGGSGYEQYF
CDR3nt: TGTGCCAGCAGCTGGTTAGCGGGGGGGTCCGGCTACGAGCAGTACTTC

v_gene: TRBV28
j_gene: TRBJ2-7
d_gene: -
abundance: -
CDR3aa: CASRDRRSSYEQYF
CDR3nt: TGTGCCAGCAGAGACCGTAGGAGCTCCTACGAGCAGTACTTC

v_gene: TRBV6-4
j_gene: TRBJ2-7
d_gene: -
abundance: -
CDR3aa: CATRIDRNSYEQYF
CDR3nt: TGTGCCACCAGGATAGACAGGAACTCGTACGAGCAGTACTTC